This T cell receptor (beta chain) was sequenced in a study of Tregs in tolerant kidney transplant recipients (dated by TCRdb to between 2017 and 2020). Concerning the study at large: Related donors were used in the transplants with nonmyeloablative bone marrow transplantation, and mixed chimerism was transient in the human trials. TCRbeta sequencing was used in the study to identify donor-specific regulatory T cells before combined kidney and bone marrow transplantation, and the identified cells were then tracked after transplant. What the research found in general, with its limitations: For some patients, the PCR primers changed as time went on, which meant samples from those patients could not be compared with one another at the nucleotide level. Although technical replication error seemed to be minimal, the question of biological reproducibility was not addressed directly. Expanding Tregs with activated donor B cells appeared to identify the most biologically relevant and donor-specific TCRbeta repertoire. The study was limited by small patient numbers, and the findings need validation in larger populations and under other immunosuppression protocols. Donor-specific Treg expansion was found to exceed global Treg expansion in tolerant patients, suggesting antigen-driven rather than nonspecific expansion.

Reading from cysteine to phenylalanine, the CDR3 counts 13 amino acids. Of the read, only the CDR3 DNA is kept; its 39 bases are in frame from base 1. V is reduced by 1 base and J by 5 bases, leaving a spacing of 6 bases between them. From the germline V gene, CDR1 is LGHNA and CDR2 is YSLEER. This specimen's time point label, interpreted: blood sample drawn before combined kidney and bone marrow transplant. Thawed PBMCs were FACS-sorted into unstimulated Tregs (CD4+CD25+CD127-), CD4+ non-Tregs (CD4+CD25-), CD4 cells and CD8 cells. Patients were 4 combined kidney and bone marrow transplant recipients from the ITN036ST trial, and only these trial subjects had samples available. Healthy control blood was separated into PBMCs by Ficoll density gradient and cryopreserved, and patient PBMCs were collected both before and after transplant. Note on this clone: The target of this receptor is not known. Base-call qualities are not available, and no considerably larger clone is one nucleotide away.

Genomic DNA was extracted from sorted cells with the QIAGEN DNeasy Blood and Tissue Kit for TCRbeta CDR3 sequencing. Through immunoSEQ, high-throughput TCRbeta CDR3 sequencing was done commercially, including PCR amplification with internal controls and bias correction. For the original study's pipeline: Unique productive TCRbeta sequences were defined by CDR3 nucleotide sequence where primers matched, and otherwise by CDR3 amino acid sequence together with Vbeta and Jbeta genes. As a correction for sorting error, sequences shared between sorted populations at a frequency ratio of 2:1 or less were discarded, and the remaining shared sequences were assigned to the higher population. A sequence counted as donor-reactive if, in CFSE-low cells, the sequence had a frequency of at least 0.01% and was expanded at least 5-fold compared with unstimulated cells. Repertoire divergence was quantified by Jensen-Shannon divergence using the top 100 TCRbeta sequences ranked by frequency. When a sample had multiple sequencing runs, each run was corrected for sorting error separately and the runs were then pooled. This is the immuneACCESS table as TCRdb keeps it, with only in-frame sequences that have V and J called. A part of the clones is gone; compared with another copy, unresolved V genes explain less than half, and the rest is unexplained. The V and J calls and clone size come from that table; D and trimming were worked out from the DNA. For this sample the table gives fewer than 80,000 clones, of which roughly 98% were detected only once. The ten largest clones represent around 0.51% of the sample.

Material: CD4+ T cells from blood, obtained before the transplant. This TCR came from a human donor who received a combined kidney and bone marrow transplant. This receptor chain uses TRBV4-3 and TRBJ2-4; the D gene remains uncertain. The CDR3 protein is CASSQGAQNIQYF. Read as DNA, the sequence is TGCGCCAGCAGCCAAGGAGCTCAAAACATTCAGTACTTC.